Below, 5 T cell receptor beta chains from the same sample are listed, as sequenced in a study of cytomegalovirus exposure and HLA in healthy donors. Primers included in the PCR were 60 Vbeta and 13 Jbeta primers. This table comes from immunoSEQ multiplex PCR, and its TCRdb copy is limited to in-frame clones, with some not included. The repertoire holds 100,000 to 150,000 clones, roughly 85% seen once, with 20% in the top ten. The sequenced material came from PBMCs. These receptors were taken from a man younger than 30 in good health and CMV-seropositive.

This chain uses TRBV28 with TRBJ1-2; D might be TRBD1 (6 bases). V was clipped by 5 bases and J by 6 bases, with 19 bases between them. Germline lookup yields CDR1 MDHEN and CDR2 SYDVKM. CDR3 length equals 15 residues. Here the CDR3 DNA reads TGTGCCAGCAGTCTGTCGTGGGTCAGGGGTCATGGCTACACCTTC. Its protein product is CASSLSWVRGHGYTF.

The chain couples TRBV5-4 to TRBJ2-7, with TRBD1 matching over 10 bases. Per the germline V gene, CDR1 is SGHNT and CDR2 is YYREEE (reference sequence). This CDR3 is 18 amino acids long. V shed 1 base and J 4 bases; nucleotides not matched to a gene: 14. CDR3 DNA sequence: TGTGCCAGCAGCTTGTCCGCCGGGGGACAGGGGTTGCAGTACGAGCAGTACTTC. Translated: CASSLSAGGQGLQYEQYF.

This clone has only a few counts. This rearrangement joins TRBV6-6 to TRBJ1-1; no firm D call. V lost 2 bases and J lost 8, with 9 bases in between. Germline V gene lookup returns CDR1 MNHNY and CDR2 SVGAGI (reference sequence). This CDR3 contains 12 residues. The CDR3 nucleotides are TGTGCCAGCAGTTACGGGCCAACCGAAGCTTTCTTT. Its translation: CASSYGPTEAFF.

This clone has a handful of counts. In the same sample, other DNA sequences code for this CDR3. The genes are TRBV6-5 and TRBJ1-4, with D perhaps TRBD1 (6 bases). Looked up from germline, CDR1 is MNHEY and CDR2 is SVGAGI. Between the trimmed V and J ends, which lost 2 bases and 8 bases, there was a span of 12 bases. This CDR3 region has 14 residues. CDR3 sequence reads: CASSYEGVGEKLFF. Written as DNA, the CDR3 is TGTGCCAGCAGTTACGAGGGGGTGGGGGAAAAACTGTTTTTT.

This clone was seen a few times. The chain couples TRBV6-5 to TRBJ2-2, with D perhaps matching TRBD1 (5 bases). CDR3 length equals 12 residues. The V and J ends lost 4 bases and 6 bases respectively, with 6 bases between them. Germline lookup yields CDR1 MNHEY and CDR2 SVGAGI. CDR3 coding DNA: TGTGCCAGCAGTTTGGGGCCCGGGGAGCTGTTTTTT. Translation gives CASSLGPGELFF.